Following are 27 T cell receptor beta chains from one sample sequenced in a study of graft-versus-host responses after intestinal transplantation. Clones were sequenced by immunoSEQ multiplex PCR, and TCRdb holds only the in-frame ones, with some missing. The sample lists more than 70,000 clones, roughly four fifths occurring once. The antigens for these receptors are not known. Specimen: unstimulated CD4+ T cells sorted from spleen or lymph node cells, collected before intestinal transplant. These receptors originate from a human donor who received an intestinal transplant.

This clone has just a few counts. The rearrangement uses TRBV6-5 and TRBJ2-7; 7 bases agree with TRBD1. Germline V CDR1 and CDR2: MNHEY, SVGAGI. The V and J ends lost 6 bases and 6 bases, in that order; junction bases with no gene match: 14. The CDR3 loop spans 15 amino acids. The CDR3 DNA follows: TGTGCCAGCAGAGAGTCCGGGACAGAATGGGGCGAGCAGTACTTC. Translated: CASRESGTEWGEQYF.

The chain joins TRBV5-4 to TRBJ1-2; D is perhaps TRBD1 (6 bases). This CDR3 is 14 amino acids long. Germline V gene lookup returns CDR1 SGHNT and CDR2 YYREEE (reference sequence). V lost 3 bases and J lost 7, with 16 bases in between. The CDR3 DNA reads TGTGCCAGCAGCTCGCCCGGCAGGGGCAGTGGCTACACCTTC. Translation: CASSSPGRGSGYTF.

The J gene is TRBJ2-7, the V gene TRBV27; 7 nucleotides line up with TRBD2. The J segment lost 2 bases and the V segment lost 4 bases, leaving 11 bases of the junction unmatched. CDR1 is MNHEY and CDR2 is SMNVEV in the germline V gene (reference sequence). This CDR3 is built from 16 residues. The CDR3 bases are TGTGCCAGCAGTTCCCCGAGGGCTAGCGGCGCCTACGAGCAGTACTTC. Translating it yields CASSSPRASGAYEQYF.

CDR3 region: CASSFGGGHEQYF. CDR3 coding DNA: TGCGCCAGCAGCTTTGGTGGGGGCCACGAGCAGTACTTC. The chain has TRBV5-1 and TRBJ2-7; a weak D match, TRBD1 (6 bases). Trimming shortened V by 2 bases and J by 5 bases, and 11 bases separated the two germline ends. The germline gives CDR1 SGHRS, CDR2 YFSETQ. CDR3 length: 13 residues.

The chain employs TRBV7-9 and TRBJ2-5, with TRBD2 identical over 13 bases. The CDR3 has 18 amino acids. The V segment lost 4 bases and the J segment 1 base; nucleotides outside the gene matches: 9. CDR1 is SEHNR, CDR2 FQNEAQ, per germline (reference sequence). CDR3: CASSSRLAGGTLQETQYF. For the CDR3, the DNA is TGTGCCAGCAGCTCCCGACTAGCGGGGGGAACCCTCCAAGAGACCCAGTACTTC.

This chain connects TRBV4-1 to TRBJ2-5; 7 nucleotides line up with TRBD1. The last part of the DNA fits TRBJ2-7 better; the J call may be wrong. The germline CDR1 and CDR2 sequences are MGHRA and YSYEKL. There are 17 residues in the CDR3. The CDR3 DNA reads TGCGCCAGCAGCCAAGAAGCCATGACAGGGTTTATCTACGAGCAGTACTTC. It codes for CASSQEAMTGFIYEQYF.

V usage is TRBV28 and J usage is TRBJ1-4; D is perhaps TRBD1 (6 bases). The germline CDR1 and CDR2 sequences are MDHEN and SYDVKM. Trimming took 6 bases from V and 5 from J, leaving 10 bases between them. CDR3 length equals 13 residues. For the CDR3, the DNA is TGTGCCAGCAGGACAGGTGTAAATGAAAAACTGTTTTTT. Translated, it gives CASRTGVNEKLFF.

This sequence joins TRBV23-1 and TRBJ2-2; D perhaps matches TRBD2 (5 bases). TRBV23-1 is sorted into the ORF group, with uncertain function. The CDR3 sequence is 16 residues long. The germline V and J ends were trimmed by 6 bases and 4 bases, with 18 bases remaining between them. CDR3 in DNA: TGCGCCAGCAGCCCGGGTGGAGCGGATGGCACCGGGGAGCTGTTTTTT. Protein product: CASSPGGADGTGELFF.

This clone occurred a few times. Other DNA variants within this sample encode the same CDR3. This sequence joins TRBV18 and TRBJ2-7; no clear D. The V end lost 2 bases, the J end lost 5 bases, and 7 bases lay between the germline ends. Germline V gene data show CDR1 as KGHSH and CDR2 as LQKENI. The CDR3 has 12 residues. The CDR3 is CASSPSTDEQYF. The CDR3 DNA is TGTGCCAGCTCACCATCTACCGACGAGCAGTACTTC.

This chain connects TRBV2 to TRBJ2-6; D ambiguous. The CDR3 runs to 15 residues. CDR1 is SNHLY and CDR2 is FYNNEI in the germline V gene. Trimming took off 3 bases at V and 0 bases at J, with 6 bases between the two ends. The CDR3 region is CASSDEYSGANVLTF. CDR3 bases: TGTGCCAGCAGTGACGAGTACTCTGGGGCCAACGTCCTGACTTTC.

The chain recombines TRBV19 with TRBJ2-1; 7 bases agree with TRBD2. Looked up from germline, CDR1 is LNHDA and CDR2 is SQIVND (reference sequence). Trimming at V came to 5 bases and at J to 1 base, leaving 14 bases not matched to a gene. This CDR3 contains 18 residues. CDR3 sequence reads: CASSLPEAGGGSYNEQFF. The CDR3 bases are TGTGCCAGTAGTCTTCCGGAAGCGGGCGGGGGATCCTACAATGAGCAGTTCTTC.

The chain recombines TRBV4-1 with TRBJ1-5; D not resolved. The CDR3 extends over 14 amino acids. The germline V and J ends were trimmed by 2 bases and 3 bases, with 8 bases remaining between them. Germline CDR1 reads MGHRA; CDR2 reads YSYEKL. CDR3 in DNA: TGCGCCAGCAGCCAAAACCGGTTCAATCAGCCCCAGCATTTT. Protein product: CASSQNRFNQPQHF.

About this clone itself: The junction and the germline gene differ at one end; a read error may be behind it. The chain uses TRBV7-7 and TRBJ1-4, with 7 bases identical to TRBD1. The germline CDR1 and CDR2 sequences are SSHAT and FNYEAQ (reference sequence). The CDR3 runs 19 residues. CDR3: CASSRRTGGPKTTNEKLFF. As DNA, the CDR3 is TGTGCTAGCAGCCGTCGGACAGGCGGTCCGAAGACAACTAATGAAAAACTGTTTTTT. The full variable domain, completed using reference TRBV7-7 and TRBJ1-4, is GAGVSQSPRYKVTKRGQDVTLRCDPISSHATLYWYQQALGQGPEFLTYFNYEAQPDKSGLPSDRFSAERPEGSISTLTIQRTEQRDSAMYRCASSRRTGGPKTTNEKLFFGSGTQLSVL.

V gene TRBV11-2 combines with J gene TRBJ2-1; the D gene is possibly TRBD1 (6 bases). Trimming pared 2 bases from V and 4 bases from J, leaving 12 bases between. The CDR3 covers 15 residues. Germline lookup yields CDR1 SGHAT and CDR2 FQNNGV. The CDR3 bases are TGTGCCAGCAGCTTAAAGGGGGAGCCGTACAATGAGCAGTTCTTC. This codes for CASSLKGEPYNEQFF.

The CDR3: CASSVLAGTFGEQYF. The CDR3 nucleotides are TGTGCCAGCAGCGTACTAGCGGGGACCTTCGGCGAGCAGTACTTC. The rearrangement links TRBV11-2 to TRBJ2-7; 10 bases match TRBD2. Germline CDR1 is SGHAT and CDR2 is FQNNGV. J lost 6 bases, V lost 5 bases, and 10 bases had no gene match. This CDR3 has 15 residues. Full variable domain (rest looked up from reference TRBV11-2 and TRBJ2-7): EAGVAQSPRYKIIEKRQSVAFWCNPISGHATLYWYQQILGQGPKLLIQFQNNGVVDDSQLPKDRFSAERLKGVDSTLKIQPAKLEDSAVYLCASSVLAGTFGEQYFGPGTRLTVT.

A few counts support this clone. Different DNA sequences within this sample yield the same CDR3. This chain uses TRBV4-1 with TRBJ1-4; D unclear. The CDR3 runs to 13 residues. Between the trimmed V and J ends, which lost 1 base and 7 bases, there was a span of 7 bases. Germline V gives CDR1 MGHRA, CDR2 YSYEKL. The CDR3, as DNA: TGCGCCAGCAGCCAAGTGACGGGTGAAAAACTGTTTTTT. This encodes CASSQVTGEKLFF.

Written as DNA, the CDR3 is TGTGCCAGCAGCGGGACAGGGGATAGCTCCTCTGGAAACACCATATATTTT. Translated, it gives CASSGTGDSSSGNTIYF. The chain couples TRBV9 to TRBJ1-3; 9 bases are shared with TRBD1. The germline V gene has CDR1 SGDLS and CDR2 YYNGEE. The CDR3 extends over 17 amino acids. Unmatched junction bases numbered 7, after V lost 3 bases and J lost 0 bases.

CDR3 DNA sequence: TGTGCCAGCAGCCGACGGACTAGCGGGGGGACTGAGCAGTTCTTC. Its protein product is CASSRRTSGGTEQFF. The genes are TRBV7-2 and TRBJ2-1; 14 nucleotides align to TRBD2. The V segment lost 5 bases and the J segment 9 bases; nucleotides outside the gene matches: 6. Germline V gene lookup returns CDR1 SGHTA and CDR2 FQGNSA. The CDR3 contains 15 residues. Supplemented by reference TRBV7-2 and TRBJ2-1, the full variable domain reads GAGVSQSPSNKVTEKGKDVELRCDPISGHTALYWYRQSLGQGLEFLIYFQGNSAPDKSGLPSDRFSAERTGGSVSTLTIQRTQQEDSAVYLCASSRRTSGGTEQFFGPGTRLTVL.

V usage is TRBV10-3 and J usage is TRBJ2-3; TRBD2 matches at 10 bases. V lost 2 bases, J lost 0 bases, and 5 bases stayed unmatched. The CDR3 covers 17 residues. CDR1 ENHRY and CDR2 SYGVKD come from the germline V gene. In nucleotides, the CDR3 is TGTGCCATCAGTGAGACTAGCGGGGACTTTAGCACAGATACGCAGTATTTT. It encodes CAISETSGDFSTDTQYF.

This rearrangement joins TRBV28 to TRBJ2-7, with 9 bases that match TRBD2. V was clipped by 2 bases and J by 3 bases; unmatched bases: 2. The CDR3 extends over 14 amino acids. The V gene's germline CDR1 is MDHEN and CDR2 SYDVKM. The CDR3 protein is CASSLSGRLYEQYF. The DNA for the CDR3 is TGTGCCAGCAGTTTAAGCGGGAGGCTCTACGAGCAGTACTTC.

The V gene is TRBV10-3, the J gene TRBJ2-3; perhaps TRBD1 as D (5 bases). This CDR3 region has 15 residues. Per the germline V gene, CDR1 is ENHRY and CDR2 is SYGVKD. Trimming left V 4 bases short and J 2 bases short, with 13 bases between. CDR3 in amino acids: CAISASRQNTDTQYF. DNA for the CDR3: TGTGCCATCAGTGCTTCGCGACAGAACACAGATACGCAGTATTTT.

The table lists this clone with a few counts. V usage is TRBV18 and J usage is TRBJ2-7; D remains unclear. V lost 2 bases, J lost 3 bases, and 11 bases lay in between. The CDR3 is 14 amino acids. Germline lookup yields CDR1 KGHSH and CDR2 LQKENI. The DNA for the CDR3 is TGTGCCAGCTCACCAGGTTGGGCAGACTACGAGCAGTACTTC. Amino acids: CASSPGWADYEQYF.

V and J are TRBV5-1 and TRBJ1-4; 7 bases are a match to TRBD1. CDR1 is SGHRS and CDR2 is YFSETQ in the germline V gene. The CDR3 loop spans 14 amino acids. V gave up 3 bases and J gave up 4 bases; unmatched junction bases: 3. The CDR3 coding sequence is TGCGCCAGCAGCTCGACAGGGCTTAATGAAAAACTGTTTTTT. This codes for CASSSTGLNEKLFF.

This chain joins TRBV19 and TRBJ1-2; the match to TRBD1 covers 8 bases. The CDR3 extends over 15 amino acids. The V gene end was trimmed by 10 bases and the J gene end by 6 bases; junction bases not matched to a gene: 16. Germline V gives CDR1 LNHDA, CDR2 SQIVND (reference sequence). The CDR3 DNA follows: TGTGCCACCGGAAGTTTACAGGGGGGTTTCAATGGCTACACCTTC. Translating gives CATGSLQGGFNGYTF.

This clone was seen only once. CDR3 sequence: CASSYLKTSPAGELFF. CDR3 bases: TGTGCCAGCAGTTACTTAAAGACTAGCCCAGCCGGGGAGCTGTTTTTT. This chain joins TRBV6-5 and TRBJ2-2, with 7 bases lining up with TRBD2. V lost 1 base to trimming and J lost 6 bases; unmatched junction nucleotides: 8. This CDR3 is 16 amino acids long. Per the germline V gene, CDR1 is MNHEY and CDR2 is SVGAGI.

The rearrangement uses TRBV7-8 and TRBJ1-2, with 9 bases matching TRBD1. J was trimmed by 7 bases and V by 5 bases; bases with no gene match: 14. Per the germline V gene, CDR1 is SGHVS and CDR2 is FQNEAQ. The CDR3 is made up of 16 amino acids. The CDR3 spells CASSTVLDRGRGGYTF. For the CDR3, the DNA is TGTGCCAGCAGCACTGTCTTGGACAGGGGAAGGGGTGGCTACACCTTC. Based on the CDR3 plus reference TRBV7-8 and TRBJ1-2, the full variable domain is GAGVSQSPRYKVAKRGQDVALRCDPISGHVSLFWYQQALGQGPEFLTYFQNEAQLDKSGLPSDRFFAERPEGSVSTLKIQRTQQEDSAVYLCASSTVLDRGRGGYTFGSGTRLTVV.

The rearrangement links TRBV7-8 to TRBJ2-5; 7 bases are shared with TRBD2. V lost 6 bases and J lost 3; bases outside the gene matches: 4. The germline gives CDR1 SGHVS, CDR2 FQNEAQ. CDR3 length: 13 amino acids. As DNA, the CDR3 is TGTGCCAGCAGTTCCAGCGGGGAAGAGACCCAGTACTTC. Protein: CASSSSGEETQYF.